One and the same sample provided the 10 T cell receptor beta chains below, sequenced in a study of blood T cell repertoires in COVID-19. Sequencing was performed with immunoSEQ multiplex PCR; in TCRdb, only in-frame clones are kept and a portion is missing. The sample carries 150,000 to 190,000 clones, 75% to 85% recorded once. What was sequenced was peripheral blood. The receptor source for this set is a woman between 50 and 59 years old with acute or convalescent COVID-19.

This rearrangement joins TRBV27 to TRBJ2-1, with 11 nucleotides matching TRBD2. V shed 6 bases and J 3 bases; nucleotides not matched to a gene: 10. The CDR3 extends over 17 amino acids. The germline gives CDR1 MNHEY, CDR2 SMNVEV (reference sequence). For the CDR3, the DNA is TGTGCCAGCAGCCGAGTCTCGGGACTAGCGGTCTACAATGAGCAGTTCTTC. As protein: CASSRVSGLAVYNEQFF.

J is TRBJ2-7 and V is TRBV19, with TRBD1 matching 7 bases. J gave up 4 bases and V 5 bases, and 8 bases lay outside the gene matches. This CDR3 comprises 14 residues. Germline lookup yields CDR1 LNHDA and CDR2 SQIVND (reference sequence). DNA for the CDR3: TGTGCCAGTAGTGCTGACAGGGCGGTTTACGAGCAGTACTTC. Amino acids: CASSADRAVYEQYF.

This clone was found a few times. The chain combines TRBV2 with TRBJ2-7; 7 positions match TRBD1. J gave up 6 bases and V 6 bases, and 5 bases lay outside the gene matches. The CDR3 runs 12 residues. CDR1 and CDR2 (germline): SNHLY, FYNNEI. The CDR3 DNA reads TGTGCCAGCAGCGGCAGGGACAGCGAGCAGTACTTC. Translating it yields CASSGRDSEQYF.

The CDR3 reads CASGFNGPYGYTF. CDR3 DNA: TGTGCTAGTGGTTTTAATGGGCCCTATGGCTACACCTTC. The chain is built from TRBV12-5 and TRBJ1-2; D is ambiguous. Germline V gene lookup returns CDR1 LGHNT and CDR2 FRNRAP. Trimming took 3 bases from V and 4 from J, leaving 9 bases between them. This CDR3 spans 13 amino acids.

V usage is TRBV6-5 and J usage is TRBJ1-6; 9 bases match TRBD1. J lost 10 bases, V lost 6 bases, and 7 bases had no gene match. Germline CDR1 and CDR2: MNHEY and SVGAGI. The CDR3 has 14 amino acids. CDR3: CASSRDRVISPLHF. CDR3 sequence (DNA): TGTGCCAGCAGCCGGGACAGGGTGATCTCACCCCTCCACTTT.

Details on this clone: At the DNA level, this CDR3 is encoded by other sequences in the same sample as well. This chain connects TRBV7-2 to TRBJ2-7, with a weak D call TRBD2 (5 bases). Germline V CDR1 and CDR2: SGHTA, FQGNSA. V lost 5 bases, J lost 0 bases, and 14 bases lay in between. There are 15 residues in the CDR3. The CDR3 DNA is TGTGCCAGCAGCCCTCGAGGGCTTAGCTCCTACGAGCAGTACTTC. Protein: CASSPRGLSSYEQYF.

The chain links TRBV3-1 (or the pseudogene TRBV3-2) to TRBJ1-2; 8 bases map to TRBD1. J was trimmed by 4 bases and V by 4 bases; bases with no gene match: 8. Germline V lookup: CDR1 LGHDT, CDR2 YNNKEL (reference sequence). This CDR3 spans 15 amino acids. CDR3 sequence (DNA): TGTGCCAGCAGCCCTTATGAAACAGGGGGCTATGGCTACACCTTC. Protein product: CASSPYETGGYGYTF.

This clone is labeled medium-sized. This chain joins TRBV19 and TRBJ2-3; TRBD1 agrees at 7 bases. V shed 0 bases, J shed 0 bases, and the junction held 3 bases outside the gene matches. CDR1 LNHDA and CDR2 SQIVND come from the germline V gene (reference sequence). The CDR3 has 16 amino acids. CDR3 sequence reads: CASSIEGQLSTDTQYF. CDR3 DNA: TGTGCCAGTAGTATAGAGGGACAGTTGAGCACAGATACGCAGTATTTT.

This clone was seen just once. This chain links TRBV9 with TRBJ2-7; 14 nucleotides agree with TRBD2. The trim removed 0 bases at V and 3 bases at J, leaving 2 bases unmatched. CDR3 length: 16 residues. CDR1 and CDR2 (germline): SGDLS, YYNGEE. The CDR3 DNA reads TGTGCCAGCAGCGTAGGCGGGACTAGCGGGAGCTACGAGCAGTACTTC. This codes for CASSVGGTSGSYEQYF.

V and J are TRBV7-3 and TRBJ2-1, with 7 bases aligning to TRBD2. The CDR3 runs 15 residues. The V segment lost 5 bases and the J segment 8 bases; nucleotides outside the gene matches: 12. Germline V gives CDR1 SGHTA, CDR2 FQGTGA. In nucleotides, the CDR3 is TGTGCCAGCAGCCGAGGACTAGGACGTTTCGATGAGCAGTTCTTC. It yields the protein CASSRGLGRFDEQFF. Based on the CDR3 plus reference TRBV7-3 and TRBJ2-1, the full variable domain is GAGVSQTPSNKVTEKGKYVELRCDPISGHTALYWYRQSLGQGPEFLIYFQGTGAADDSGLPNDRFFAVRPEGSVSTLKIQRTERGDSAVYLCASSRGLGRFDEQFFGPGTRLTVL.